What follows are 32 T cell receptor beta chains derived from one specimen sequenced in a study of cytomegalovirus exposure and HLA in healthy donors listed by TCRdb under 2017. Libraries were prepared through the immunoSEQ multiplex PCR assay. Sourced from immuneACCESS, this table was stored by TCRdb with only in-frame sequences that have V and J called. A share of the clones is absent; for the studies checked, an unresolved V gene accounts for under half, and the remainder has no known explanation. A total of some 83,000 clones appear in this sample, less than 95% of them only once. About 3.3% of the sample comes from the top ten. The sequencing input was PBMCs. The receptor set was obtained from a young woman in good health and CMV-seropositive.

CDR3 DNA sequence: TGTGCCAGCACCGAGACAGGGGGAAATTCACCCCTCCACTTT. Encoded protein: CASTETGGNSPLHF. The gene calls are TRBV6-1 and TRBJ1-6; 9 bases line up with TRBD1. This CDR3 spans 14 amino acids. The germline V gene has CDR1 MNHNS and CDR2 SASEGT. J lost 7 bases, V lost 7 bases, and 5 bases had no gene match.

The V gene is TRBV6-5, the J gene TRBJ1-1; D not certain. Looked up from germline, CDR1 is MNHEY and CDR2 is SVGAGI. V was shortened by 6 bases and J by 1 base, with 9 bases between the two germline ends. The CDR3 runs 13 residues. The CDR3 region has the DNA TGTGCCAGCAGGAGGGATTCGAACACTGAAGCTTTCTTT. Translating gives CASRRDSNTEAFF.

The chain joins TRBV5-4 to TRBJ1-4; TRBD1 is a possible D gene (6 bases). Trimming took off 0 bases at V and 4 bases at J, with 10 bases between the two ends. This CDR3 has 15 residues. Germline-derived CDR1 and CDR2 are SGHNT and YYREEE (reference sequence). CDR3 in DNA: TGTGCCAGCAGCTTGGCAGGGGCGCGTAATGAAAAACTGTTTTTT. It codes for CASSLAGARNEKLFF.

This sequence joins TRBV5-5 and TRBJ1-1; D gene uncertain. V dropped 3 bases and J dropped 1 base, with 7 bases sitting between them. This CDR3 is built from 13 residues. Germline V gene lookup returns CDR1 SGHKS and CDR2 YYEKEE (reference sequence). CDR3 DNA: TGTGCCAGCAGCTGGGGAGGGAACACTGAAGCTTTCTTT. This gives the protein CASSWGGNTEAFF.

V and J are TRBV6-1 and TRBJ2-5; D might be TRBD1 (5 bases). V was shortened by 4 bases and J by 3 bases, with 9 bases between the two germline ends. The CDR3 runs 13 residues. In germline, CDR1 is MNHNS, CDR2 SASEGT. CDR3 amino acids: CASSVDSEETQYF. In DNA form, the CDR3 reads TGTGCCAGCAGTGTCGACAGCGAAGAGACCCAGTACTTC.

This chain connects TRBV4-2 to TRBJ2-2; a possible D gene is TRBD2 (6 bases). The CDR3 loop spans 16 amino acids. Looked up from germline, CDR1 is LGHNA and CDR2 is YNFKEQ. Trimming removed 6 bases from V and 6 bases from J, with 20 bases in between. The chain's CDR3 is CASRGPITPGAGELFF. CDR3 DNA: TGTGCCAGCAGGGGTCCTATCACTCCGGGGGCCGGGGAGCTGTTTTTT.

The rearrangement joins TRBV11-3 to TRBJ2-2, with D possibly TRBD1 on 6 matching bases. CDR3 size: 16 residues. From germline, CDR1 is SGHNT and CDR2 YENEEA. V was cut by 4 bases and J by 0 bases, with 12 bases left in between. CDR3 amino acids: CASSSTGQANTGELFF. The DNA for the CDR3 is TGTGCCAGCAGCTCGACGGGACAAGCGAACACCGGGGAGCTGTTTTTT.

The genes are TRBV2 and TRBJ1-1; D might be TRBD1 (5 bases). Germline assignment: CDR1 SNHLY and CDR2 FYNNEI. The CDR3 length is 14 residues. V was cut by 6 bases and J by 7 bases, with 18 bases left in between. Written as DNA, the CDR3 is TGTGCCAGCAGGGGCTATACCCAGGGTAGTGAAGCTTTCTTT. Translated: CASRGYTQGSEAFF.

This chain connects TRBV5-1 to TRBJ1-2; 11 bases fit TRBD1. Per germline, CDR1 SGHRS and CDR2 YFSETQ. The CDR3 consists of 17 residues. With V trimmed by 4 bases and J by 2 bases, 10 bases remained unmatched. CDR3 bases: TGCGCCAGCAGCCCGCGGACAGGGGGCCACTTCAACTATGGCTACACCTTC. Protein: CASSPRTGGHFNYGYTF.

The chain joins TRBV28 to TRBJ1-6, with TRBD1 matching 8 bases. After removal of 5 bases from V and 9 bases from J, the junction contained 15 bases not matched to a gene. The CDR3 runs to 17 residues. Germline assignment: CDR1 MDHEN and CDR2 SYDVKM. In DNA, the CDR3 is TGTGCCAGCAGTCCACAAGGACAGGGTAGCCAGGGTTCACCCCTCCACTTT. It codes for CASSPQGQGSQGSPLHF.

This rearrangement joins TRBV5-1 to TRBJ2-7; D possibly corresponds to TRBD2 (6 bases). Trimming cost V 4 bases and J 2 bases, with 16 bases left between them. Germline values: CDR1 SGHRS, CDR2 YFSETQ. The CDR3 spans 15 residues. The CDR3 loop is CASSADRLGPYEQYF. CDR3 nucleotides: TGCGCCAGCAGCGCGGACCGACTAGGCCCCTACGAGCAGTACTTC.

V and J are TRBV5-1 and TRBJ1-1, with D tentatively TRBD1 (5 bases). V dropped 3 bases and J dropped 0 bases, with 12 bases sitting between them. The CDR3 consists of 15 residues. Germline loops: CDR1 SGHRS, CDR2 YFSETQ. This CDR3 reads CASSSTVPMNTEAFF. The CDR3 nucleotides read TGCGCCAGCAGCTCGACAGTACCCATGAACACTGAAGCTTTCTTT.

The chain is built from TRBV19 and TRBJ2-2, with a weak D call TRBD1 (5 bases). Germline V gene data show CDR1 as LNHDA and CDR2 as SQIVND (reference sequence). V was clipped by 5 bases and J by 5 bases, with 12 bases between them. The CDR3 runs to 14 residues. This CDR3 is CASSRPRATGELFF. DNA of the CDR3: TGTGCCAGTAGTCGACCCAGGGCGACCGGGGAGCTGTTTTTT.

V is TRBV6-5 and J is TRBJ1-2; TRBD1 matches 7 bases. V lost 6 bases and J lost 6; bases outside the gene matches: 13. CDR3 size: 15 residues. Germline CDR1 MNHEY, CDR2 SVGAGI. CDR3 residues: CASSRPSQGVNGYTF. The CDR3 region has the DNA TGTGCCAGCAGCCGTCCCTCCCAGGGGGTGAATGGCTACACCTTC.

This clone was seen just once. This chain links TRBV4-1 with TRBJ2-1; D may be TRBD2 (5 bases). CDR3 length: 18 residues. Deletions cut 4 bases from V and 7 bases from J, with 26 bases between. Per germline, CDR1 MGHRA and CDR2 YSYEKL. CDR3 amino acids: CASSRSVGPSGVSNEQFF. The CDR3 region has the DNA TGCGCCAGCAGCCGCTCAGTAGGTCCAAGCGGAGTATCGAATGAGCAGTTCTTC.

The chain joins TRBV5-8 to TRBJ2-5; D is undetermined. The CDR3 sequence is 12 residues long. From germline, CDR1 is SGHTS and CDR2 YDEGEE. V was trimmed by 0 bases and J by 3 bases, leaving 3 bases between them. The CDR3 DNA is TGTGCCAGCAGCTTGGCAGAAGAGACCCAGTACTTC. Residues: CASSLAEETQYF.

The chain carries TRBV7-2 and TRBJ2-7; 9 bases map to TRBD2. Germline CDR1 is SGHTA and CDR2 is FQGNSA. J gave up 7 bases and V 3 bases, and 7 bases lay outside the gene matches. The length of the CDR3 is 14 residues. The CDR3 region is CASSFSLAGWEQYF. DNA of the CDR3: TGTGCCAGCAGCTTTAGTCTAGCGGGGTGGGAGCAGTACTTC.

The chain couples TRBV18 to TRBJ1-1; D uncertain. The CDR3 has 14 amino acids. Germline-derived CDR1 and CDR2 are KGHSH and LQKENI. Trimming removed 6 bases at V and 0 bases at J, with 11 bases between. The CDR3 region is CASSPEPLNTEAFF. The DNA for the CDR3 is TGTGCCAGCTCGCCAGAGCCTTTGAACACTGAAGCTTTCTTT.

CDR3 protein: CASSFLGRESTGELFF. The CDR3 DNA is TGTGCCAGCAGTTTTCTGGGGCGGGAGAGCACCGGGGAGCTGTTTTTT. The rearrangement joins TRBV28 to TRBJ2-2, with 7 bases fitting TRBD2. V shed 3 bases and J 4 bases; nucleotides not matched to a gene: 8. Germline CDR1 MDHEN, CDR2 SYDVKM. The CDR3 extends over 16 amino acids.

The rearrangement joins TRBV28 to TRBJ1-2; D remains unclear. The CDR3 has 13 amino acids. V was cut by 3 bases and J by 2 bases, with 7 bases left in between. Per the germline V gene, CDR1 is MDHEN and CDR2 is SYDVKM. The DNA for the CDR3 is TGTGCCAGCAGTTTGCCGGGAAACTATGGCTACACCTTC. It specifies CASSLPGNYGYTF.

The gene calls are TRBV15 and TRBJ2-3; TRBD1 matches at 7 bases. CDR3 length: 17 residues. The germline V gene has CDR1 LNHNV and CDR2 YYDKDF (reference sequence). J lost 2 bases, V lost 1 base, and 9 bases had no gene match. The CDR3 DNA sequence: TGTGCCACCAGCAGAGTGTTCAGGGACAGATACACAGATACGCAGTATTTT. Its protein product is CATSRVFRDRYTDTQYF.

The chain is built from TRBV7-8 and TRBJ1-2; TRBD1 might be the D (6 bases). V was pared by 4 bases and J by 8 bases, with 14 bases between. Germline CDR1 reads SGHVS; CDR2 reads FQNEAQ. There are 13 residues in the CDR3. CDR3 bases: TGTGCCAGCAGCTCCACAGTGCAGGGGGGCTACACCTTC. Translation: CASSSTVQGGYTF.

The chain is built from TRBV5-1 and TRBJ2-5; unclear D gene. Germline V gene lookup returns CDR1 SGHRS and CDR2 YFSETQ. The CDR3 length is 13 residues. Between the trimmed V and J ends, which lost 1 base and 2 bases, there was a span of 6 bases. In nucleotides, the CDR3 is TGCGCCAGCAGCTTGACAAGTCAAGAGACCCAGTACTTC. It codes for CASSLTSQETQYF.

This chain uses TRBV2 with TRBJ2-5; TRBD1 matches 10 bases. Germline V CDR1 and CDR2: SNHLY, FYNNEI. The CDR3 spans 14 residues. V trimming: 5 bases; J trimming: 5 bases; junction bases outside the gene matches: 5. The chain's CDR3 is CASSQGTGVETQYF. As DNA, the CDR3 is TGTGCCAGCAGTCAGGGGACAGGGGTGGAGACCCAGTACTTC.

This clone was recorded only once. The genes are TRBV28 and TRBJ1-5; D gene uncertain. There are 13 residues in the CDR3. V was pared by 4 bases and J by 3 bases, with 7 bases between. Germline CDR1 reads MDHEN; CDR2 reads SYDVKM. The CDR3 loop is CASSWALNQPQHF. The CDR3, as DNA: TGTGCCAGCAGTTGGGCACTCAATCAGCCCCAGCATTTT.

The V gene is TRBV9, the J gene TRBJ2-2; no firm D call. Germline assignment: CDR1 SGDLS and CDR2 YYNGEE. This CDR3 contains 16 residues. Trimming took 0 bases from V and 4 from J, leaving 13 bases between them. DNA of the CDR3: TGTGCCAGCAGCGTAGGCAAGGTAGCAGTCACCGGGGAGCTGTTTTTT. Its protein is CASSVGKVAVTGELFF. Looking up the rest from reference TRBV9 and TRBJ2-2 gives the full variable domain: DSGVTQTPKHLITATGQRVTLRCSPRSGDLSVYWYQQSLDQGLQFLIQYYNGEERAKGNILERFSAQQFPDLHSELNLSSLELGDSALYFCASSVGKVAVTGELFFGEGSRLTVL.

J is TRBJ1-1 and V is TRBV5-4, with TRBD1 as a possible D gene (6 bases). V lost 1 base and J lost 3, with 10 bases in between. This CDR3 is 14 amino acids long. CDR1 is SGHNT and CDR2 is YYREEE in the germline V gene (reference sequence). CDR3 DNA: TGTGCCAGCAGCTTGCGGGACACGTACACTGAAGCTTTCTTT. It specifies CASSLRDTYTEAFF.

This clone is a singleton in its sample. This rearrangement joins TRBV5-1 to TRBJ2-6; perhaps TRBD2 as D (5 bases). The length of the CDR3 is 17 residues. The V and J ends lost 0 bases and 0 bases respectively, with 10 bases between them. Germline V CDR1 and CDR2: SGHRS, YFSETQ. In DNA form, the CDR3 reads TGCGCCAGCAGCTTGGGGCGGGTAGGCTCTGGGGCCAACGTCCTGACTTTC. This sequence encodes CASSLGRVGSGANVLTF.

This chain uses TRBV5-1 with TRBJ2-3, with a weak D call TRBD1 (6 bases). Germline V gene data show CDR1 as SGHRS and CDR2 as YFSETQ. Trimming took 4 bases from V and 0 from J, leaving 12 bases between them. The CDR3 contains 15 residues. CDR3 sequence: CASSASGHSTDTQYF. The CDR3 nucleotides are TGCGCCAGCAGCGCTTCGGGACACAGCACAGATACGCAGTATTTT.

This clone was seen a single time. Here the CDR3 DNA reads TGTGCCAGCACCACGAACGGAGAGACCCAGTACTTC. Amino acids: CASTTNGETQYF. The V gene is TRBV2, the J gene TRBJ2-5; no definite D call. This CDR3 is 12 amino acids long. V dropped 7 bases and J dropped 4 bases, with 10 bases sitting between them. CDR1 is SNHLY and CDR2 is FYNNEI in the germline V gene.

The gene calls are TRBV5-1 and TRBJ1-2, with D possibly matching TRBD1 (6 bases). Germline V gives CDR1 SGHRS, CDR2 YFSETQ. The CDR3 is 15 amino acids. The V gene lost 0 bases and the J gene lost 6 bases, with 15 bases spanning the gap. CDR3 protein: CASSLADSLRNGYTF. Written as DNA, the CDR3 is TGCGCCAGCAGCTTGGCGGACAGCCTTAGGAATGGCTACACCTTC.

The V and J genes are TRBV28 and TRBJ2-3; TRBD1 agrees at 7 bases. V lost 5 bases and J lost 6; bases outside the gene matches: 11. Germline values: CDR1 MDHEN, CDR2 SYDVKM. The CDR3 consists of 15 residues. The CDR3 bases are TGTGCCAGCAGTCCCGACAGGGAAAACAGGGATACGCAGTATTTT. It is translated as CASSPDRENRDTQYF.